This TCR beta chain was captured by sequencing in a study of cytotoxic CD8 clonotypes in ibrutinib-treated CLL. TCRdb's copy holds only in-frame clones and misses some; the assay was immunoSEQ multiplex PCR. This table holds under 300,000 clones, roughly four fifths found once. The V and J ends lost 2 bases and 6 bases, in that order; junction bases with no gene match: 8. The CDR3 consists of 16 residues. Germline assignment: CDR1 SQVTM and CDR2 ANQGSEA. The TCR originated in a human donor with chronic lymphocytic leukemia. The material was PBMCs, obtained at disease progression, from a patient treated with ibrutinib. The chain is built from TRBV29-1 and TRBJ2-1, with 12 bases identical to TRBD2. CDR3 nucleotide sequence: TGCAGCGTTGAAAACCCTAGCGGGAGGGTTGTCAATGAGCAGTTCTTC. Amino acids: CSVENPSGRVVNEQFF.